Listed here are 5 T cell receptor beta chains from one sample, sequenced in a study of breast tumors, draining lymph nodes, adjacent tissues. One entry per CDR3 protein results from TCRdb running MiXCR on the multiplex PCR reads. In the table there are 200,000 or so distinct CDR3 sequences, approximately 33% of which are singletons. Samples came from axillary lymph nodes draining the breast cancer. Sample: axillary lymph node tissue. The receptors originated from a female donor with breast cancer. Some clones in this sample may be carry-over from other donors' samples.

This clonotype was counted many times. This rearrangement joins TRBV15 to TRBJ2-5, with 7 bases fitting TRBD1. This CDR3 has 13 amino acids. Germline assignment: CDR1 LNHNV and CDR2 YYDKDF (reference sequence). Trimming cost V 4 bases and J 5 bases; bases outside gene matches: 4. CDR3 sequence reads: CATSIGGVETQYF. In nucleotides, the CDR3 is TGTGCCACCAGCATAGGGGGCGTGGAGACCCAGTACTTC.

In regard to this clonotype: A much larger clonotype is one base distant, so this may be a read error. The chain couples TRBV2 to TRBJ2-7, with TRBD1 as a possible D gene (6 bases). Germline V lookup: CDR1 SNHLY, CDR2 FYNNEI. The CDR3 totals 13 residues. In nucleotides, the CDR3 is TGTGCCAGCACCTTTGGACAGTCCTACGAGCGGTACTTC. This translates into CASTFGQSYERYF.

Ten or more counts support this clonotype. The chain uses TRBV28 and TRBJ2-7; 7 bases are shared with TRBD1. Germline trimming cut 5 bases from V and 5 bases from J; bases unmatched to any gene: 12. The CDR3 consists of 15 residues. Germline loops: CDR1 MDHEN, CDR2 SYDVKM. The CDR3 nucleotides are TGTGCCAGCAGTGCACACGAGACAGGGCACCACGAGCAGTACTTC. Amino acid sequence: CASSAHETGHHEQYF.

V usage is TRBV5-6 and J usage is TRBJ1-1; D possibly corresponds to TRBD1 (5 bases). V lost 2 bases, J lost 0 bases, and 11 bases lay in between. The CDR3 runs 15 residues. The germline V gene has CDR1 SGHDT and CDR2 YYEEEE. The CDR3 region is CASSFGGYMNTEAFF. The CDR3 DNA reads TGTGCCAGCAGCTTTGGGGGGTACATGAACACTGAAGCTTTCTTT.

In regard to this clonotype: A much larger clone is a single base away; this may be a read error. This chain's CDR3 is CSARADTLGAGYTF. The CDR3 DNA reads as TGCAGTGCTAGGGCAGACACCTTGGGAGCTGGCTACACCTTC. The chain employs TRBV20-1 and TRBJ1-2, with no clear D. Germline lookup yields CDR1 DFQATT and CDR2 SNEGSKA (reference sequence). V shed 3 bases and J shed 7 bases, with 18 bases lying between them. The CDR3 covers 14 residues.